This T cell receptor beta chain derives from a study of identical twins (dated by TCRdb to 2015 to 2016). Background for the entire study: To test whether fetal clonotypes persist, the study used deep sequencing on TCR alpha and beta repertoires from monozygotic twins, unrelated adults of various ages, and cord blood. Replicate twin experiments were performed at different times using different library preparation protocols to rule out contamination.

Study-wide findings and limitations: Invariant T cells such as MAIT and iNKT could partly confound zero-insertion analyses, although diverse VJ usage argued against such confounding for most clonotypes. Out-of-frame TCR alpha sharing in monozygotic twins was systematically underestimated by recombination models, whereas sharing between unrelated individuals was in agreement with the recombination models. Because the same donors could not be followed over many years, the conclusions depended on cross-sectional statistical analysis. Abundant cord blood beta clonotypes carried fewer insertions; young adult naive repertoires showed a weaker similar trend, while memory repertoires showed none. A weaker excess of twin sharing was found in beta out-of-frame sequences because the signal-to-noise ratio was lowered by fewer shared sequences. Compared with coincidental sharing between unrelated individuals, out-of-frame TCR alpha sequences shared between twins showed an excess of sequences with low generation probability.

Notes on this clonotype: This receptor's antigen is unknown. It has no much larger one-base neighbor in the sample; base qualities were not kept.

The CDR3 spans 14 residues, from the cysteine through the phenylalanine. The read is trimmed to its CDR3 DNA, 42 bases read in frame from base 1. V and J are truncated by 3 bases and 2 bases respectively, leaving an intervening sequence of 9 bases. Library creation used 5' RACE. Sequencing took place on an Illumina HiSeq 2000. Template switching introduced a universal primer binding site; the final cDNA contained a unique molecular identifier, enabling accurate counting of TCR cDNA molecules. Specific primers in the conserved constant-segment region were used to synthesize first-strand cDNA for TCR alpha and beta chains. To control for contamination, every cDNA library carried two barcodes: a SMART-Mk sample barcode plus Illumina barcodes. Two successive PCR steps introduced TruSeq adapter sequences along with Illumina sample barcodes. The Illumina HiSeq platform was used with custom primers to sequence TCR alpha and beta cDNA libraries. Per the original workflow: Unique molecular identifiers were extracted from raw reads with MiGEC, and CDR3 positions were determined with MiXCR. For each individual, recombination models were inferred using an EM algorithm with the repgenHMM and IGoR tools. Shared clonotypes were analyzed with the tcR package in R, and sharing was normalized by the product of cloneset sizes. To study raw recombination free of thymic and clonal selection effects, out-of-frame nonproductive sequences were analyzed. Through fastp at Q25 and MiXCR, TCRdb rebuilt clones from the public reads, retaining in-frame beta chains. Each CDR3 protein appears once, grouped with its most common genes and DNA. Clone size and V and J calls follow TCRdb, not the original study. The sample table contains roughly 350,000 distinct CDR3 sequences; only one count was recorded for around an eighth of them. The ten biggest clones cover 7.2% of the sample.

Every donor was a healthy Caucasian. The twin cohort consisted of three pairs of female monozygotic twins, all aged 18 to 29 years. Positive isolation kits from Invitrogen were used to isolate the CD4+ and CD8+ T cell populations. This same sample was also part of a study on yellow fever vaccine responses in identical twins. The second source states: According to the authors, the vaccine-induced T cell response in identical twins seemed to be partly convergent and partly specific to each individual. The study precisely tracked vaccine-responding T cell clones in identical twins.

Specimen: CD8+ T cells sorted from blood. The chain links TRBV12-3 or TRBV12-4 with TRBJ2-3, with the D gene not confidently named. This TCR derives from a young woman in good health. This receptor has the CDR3 CASSFRPVTDTQYF. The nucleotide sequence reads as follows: TGTGCCAGCAGTTTCCGGCCTGTCACAGATACGCAGTATTTT.